This T cell receptor (beta chain) is from a study of early T cells in non-severe SARS-CoV-2 infection. Study context: Alpha and beta chains were unpaired, from unsorted whole-blood bulk RNA.

Individual cDNA molecules received unique molecular identifiers. MiXCR, run by TCRdb on the 5' RACE reads, gives a single entry per CDR3 protein. Among about 55,000 distinct CDR3 sequences listed, approximately 12% were seen once. This CDR3 has 16 amino acids. V was cut by 6 bases and J by 1 base, with 15 bases left in between. The study's findings and limits: The VDJdb matching leaned toward anti-spike CD8 responses and overlooked private and CD4 specificities.

This clonotype appeared many times. Its antigen is currently unknown. The material sequenced was whole blood. The receptor was derived from an adult who was a healthcare worker with PCR-confirmed SARS-CoV-2 infection or an uninfected control (not recorded which). The chain is built from TRBV12-3 or TRBV12-4 and TRBJ2-2, with D possibly TRBD1 on 5 matching bases. The CDR3 sequence: CASRFIGALNTGELFF. CDR3 coding DNA: TGTGCCAGCAGATTCATAGGGGCCCTGAACACCGGGGAGCTGTTTTTT.